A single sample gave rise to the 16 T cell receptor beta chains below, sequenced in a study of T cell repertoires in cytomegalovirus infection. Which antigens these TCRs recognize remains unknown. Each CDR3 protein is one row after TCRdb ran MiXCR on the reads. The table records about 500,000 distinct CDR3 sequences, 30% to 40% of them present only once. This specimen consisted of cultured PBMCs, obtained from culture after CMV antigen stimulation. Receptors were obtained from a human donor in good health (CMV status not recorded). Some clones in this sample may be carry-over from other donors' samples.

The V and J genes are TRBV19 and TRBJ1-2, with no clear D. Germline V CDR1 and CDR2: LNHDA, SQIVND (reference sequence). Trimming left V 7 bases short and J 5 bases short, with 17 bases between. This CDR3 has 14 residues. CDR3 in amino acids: CASIDGMGWYGYTF. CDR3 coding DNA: TGTGCCAGTATCGACGGGATGGGTTGGTATGGCTACACCTTC.

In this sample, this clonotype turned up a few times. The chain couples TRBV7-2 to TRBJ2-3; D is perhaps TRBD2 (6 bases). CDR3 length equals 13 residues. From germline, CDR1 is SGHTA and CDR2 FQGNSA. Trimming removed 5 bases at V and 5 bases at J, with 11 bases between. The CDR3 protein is CASSQLGGDTQYF. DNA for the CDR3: TGTGCCAGCAGCCAATTGGGGGGAGATACGCAGTATTTT.

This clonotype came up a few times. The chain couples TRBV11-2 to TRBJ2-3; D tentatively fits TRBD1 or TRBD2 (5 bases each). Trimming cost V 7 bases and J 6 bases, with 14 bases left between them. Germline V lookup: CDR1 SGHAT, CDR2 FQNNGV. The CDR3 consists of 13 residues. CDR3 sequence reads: CASTGAPADTQYF. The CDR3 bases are TGTGCCAGCACCGGGGCCCCCGCGGATACGCAGTATTTT.

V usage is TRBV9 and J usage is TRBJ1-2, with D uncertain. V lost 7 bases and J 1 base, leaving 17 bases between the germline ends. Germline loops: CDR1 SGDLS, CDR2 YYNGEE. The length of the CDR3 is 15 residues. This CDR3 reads CASGRSMGVNYGYTF. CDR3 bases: TGTGCCAGCGGGAGGAGTATGGGCGTTAACTATGGCTACACCTTC. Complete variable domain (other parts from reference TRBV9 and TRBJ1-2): DSGVTQTPKHLITATGQRVTLRCSPRSGDLSVYWYQQSLDQGLQFLIQYYNGEERAKGNILERFSAQQFPDLHSELNLSSLELGDSALYFCASGRSMGVNYGYTFGSGTRLTVV.

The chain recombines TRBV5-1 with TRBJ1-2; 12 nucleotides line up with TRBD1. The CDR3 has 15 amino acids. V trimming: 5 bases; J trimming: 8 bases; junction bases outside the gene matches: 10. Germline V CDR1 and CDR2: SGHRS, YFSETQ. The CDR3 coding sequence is TGCGCCAGCAGATTGACCGGGACAGGGGGCCGGGGCTACACCTTC. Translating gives CASRLTGTGGRGYTF. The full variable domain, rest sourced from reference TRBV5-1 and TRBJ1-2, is KAGVTQTPRYLIKTRGQQVTLSCSPISGHRSVSWYQQTPGQGLQFLFEYFSETQRNKGNFPGRFSGRQFSNSRSEMNVSTLELGDSALYLCASRLTGTGGRGYTFGSGTRLTVV.

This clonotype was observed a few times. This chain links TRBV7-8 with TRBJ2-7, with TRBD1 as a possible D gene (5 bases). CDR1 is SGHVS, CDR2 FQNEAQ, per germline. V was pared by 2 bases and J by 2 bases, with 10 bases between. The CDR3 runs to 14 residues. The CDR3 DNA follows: TGTGCCAGCAGCTTAAATACAGGCCCCTACGAGCAGTACGTC. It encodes CASSLNTGPYEQYV.

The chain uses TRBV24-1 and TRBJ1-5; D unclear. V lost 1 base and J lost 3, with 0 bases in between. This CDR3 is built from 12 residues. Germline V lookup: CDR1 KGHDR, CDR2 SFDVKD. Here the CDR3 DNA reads TGTGCCACCAGTGATTTCAATCAGCCCCAGCATTTT. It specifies CATSDFNQPQHF.

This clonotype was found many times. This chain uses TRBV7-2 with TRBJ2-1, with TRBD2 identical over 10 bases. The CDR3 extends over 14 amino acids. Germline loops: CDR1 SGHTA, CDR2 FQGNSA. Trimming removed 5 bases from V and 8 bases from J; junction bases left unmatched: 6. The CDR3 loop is CASSLSGTSDEQFF. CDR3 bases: TGTGCCAGCAGCCTTTCCGGGACTAGCGATGAGCAGTTCTTC.

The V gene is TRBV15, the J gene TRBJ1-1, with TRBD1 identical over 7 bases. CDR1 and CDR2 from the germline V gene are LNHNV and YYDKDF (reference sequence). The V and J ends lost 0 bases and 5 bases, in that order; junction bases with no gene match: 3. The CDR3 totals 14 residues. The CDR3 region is CATSREQGWTEAFF. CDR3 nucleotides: TGTGCCACCAGCAGAGAACAGGGGTGGACTGAAGCTTTCTTT.

CDR3 DNA sequence: TGTGCCAGCAACAGGGTCCCTGGAGGTGGCTACACCTTC. Translating it yields CASNRVPGGGYTF. The chain joins TRBV6-1 to TRBJ1-2; TRBD1 might be the D (6 bases). This CDR3 has 13 amino acids. V was cut by 7 bases and J by 7 bases, with 16 bases left in between. CDR1 and CDR2 from the germline V gene are MNHNS and SASEGT.

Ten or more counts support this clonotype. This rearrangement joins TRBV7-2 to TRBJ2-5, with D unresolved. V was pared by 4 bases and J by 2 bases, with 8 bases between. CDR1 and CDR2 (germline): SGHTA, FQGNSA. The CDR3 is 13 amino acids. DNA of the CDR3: TGTGCCAGCAGCTCCCAGGATCAAGAGACCCAGTACTTC. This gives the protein CASSSQDQETQYF.

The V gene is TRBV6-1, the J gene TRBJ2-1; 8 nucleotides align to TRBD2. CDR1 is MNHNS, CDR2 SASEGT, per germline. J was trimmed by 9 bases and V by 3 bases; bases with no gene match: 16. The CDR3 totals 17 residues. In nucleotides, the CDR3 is TGTGCCAGCAGTGACATTAGCGGGATTAGGCCTCCGAGTGAGCAGTTCTTC. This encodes CASSDISGIRPPSEQFF.

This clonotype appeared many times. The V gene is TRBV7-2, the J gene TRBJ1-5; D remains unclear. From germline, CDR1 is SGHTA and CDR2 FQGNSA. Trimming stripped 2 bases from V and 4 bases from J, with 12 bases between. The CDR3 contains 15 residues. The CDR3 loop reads CASSLRTVGNQPQHF. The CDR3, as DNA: TGTGCCAGCAGCTTACGAACAGTCGGTAATCAGCCCCAGCATTTT.

CDR3 bases: TGTGCCAGCAGCCAGACAGGGGTTCTCGGAGCTTTCTTT. This translates into CASSQTGVLGAFF. This chain uses TRBV5-4 with TRBJ1-1; 8 nucleotides align to TRBD1. This CDR3 has 13 residues. J gave up 10 bases and V 4 bases, and 9 bases lay outside the gene matches. CDR1 is SGHNT, CDR2 YYREEE, per germline (reference sequence).

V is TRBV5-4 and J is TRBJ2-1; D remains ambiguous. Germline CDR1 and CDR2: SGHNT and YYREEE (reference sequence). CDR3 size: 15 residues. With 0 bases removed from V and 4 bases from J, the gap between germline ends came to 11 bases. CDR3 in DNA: TGTGCCAGCAGCTTGGCCTTGAAGAAATACAATGAGCAGTTCTTC. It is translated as CASSLALKKYNEQFF.

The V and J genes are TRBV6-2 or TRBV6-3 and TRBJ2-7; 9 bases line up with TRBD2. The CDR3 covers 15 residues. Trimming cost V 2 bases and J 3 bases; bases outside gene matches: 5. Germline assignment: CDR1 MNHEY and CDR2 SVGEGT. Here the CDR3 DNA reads TGTGCCAGCAGTTACGGGTCTAGCGGGAACTACGAGCAGTACTTC. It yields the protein CASSYGSSGNYEQYF.